Detailed here is one T cell receptor (beta chain). The antigen remains unidentified. Measured with immunoSEQ multiplex PCR; TCRdb has only the in-frame clones, and not every one. The sample lists over 50,000 clones; 83% were seen once. The data are from a study of OX40 agonist ivuxolimab in advanced cancers. Study-wide points: In the 0.1 to 3.0 mg/kg range, CD4+ and CD8+ blood T cells had expanded clonally by week 6.

The ends were cut back, 4 bases at V and 9 bases at J, with 25 bases in the middle. Germline CDR1 is MNHNS and CDR2 is SASEGT. The CDR3 has 18 amino acids. The rearrangement links TRBV6-1 to TRBJ1-6; possibly TRBD1 for D (5 bases). The specimen was CD4+ or CD8+ T cells sorted from blood, collected in a trial of the OX40 agonist ivuxolimab. The clonotype originates from an adult with an advanced solid tumor such as melanoma, head and neck, liver or kidney cancer. The DNA for the CDR3 is TGTGCCAGCAGTGCCTCGACCCGGGACCTGAAGGGGAGTTCACCCCTCCACTTT. Translation gives CASSASTRDLKGSSPLHF.